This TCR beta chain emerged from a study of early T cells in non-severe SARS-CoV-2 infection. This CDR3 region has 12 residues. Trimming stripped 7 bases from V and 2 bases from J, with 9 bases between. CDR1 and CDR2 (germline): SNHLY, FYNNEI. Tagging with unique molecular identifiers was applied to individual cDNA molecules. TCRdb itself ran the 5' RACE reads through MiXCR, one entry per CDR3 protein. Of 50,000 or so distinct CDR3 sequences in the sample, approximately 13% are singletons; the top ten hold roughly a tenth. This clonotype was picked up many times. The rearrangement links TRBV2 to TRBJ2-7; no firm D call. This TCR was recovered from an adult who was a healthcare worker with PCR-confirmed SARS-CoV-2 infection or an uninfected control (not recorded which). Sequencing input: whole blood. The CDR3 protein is CASIYDPYEQYF. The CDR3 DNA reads TGTGCCAGCATCTACGACCCCTACGAGCAGTACTTC.